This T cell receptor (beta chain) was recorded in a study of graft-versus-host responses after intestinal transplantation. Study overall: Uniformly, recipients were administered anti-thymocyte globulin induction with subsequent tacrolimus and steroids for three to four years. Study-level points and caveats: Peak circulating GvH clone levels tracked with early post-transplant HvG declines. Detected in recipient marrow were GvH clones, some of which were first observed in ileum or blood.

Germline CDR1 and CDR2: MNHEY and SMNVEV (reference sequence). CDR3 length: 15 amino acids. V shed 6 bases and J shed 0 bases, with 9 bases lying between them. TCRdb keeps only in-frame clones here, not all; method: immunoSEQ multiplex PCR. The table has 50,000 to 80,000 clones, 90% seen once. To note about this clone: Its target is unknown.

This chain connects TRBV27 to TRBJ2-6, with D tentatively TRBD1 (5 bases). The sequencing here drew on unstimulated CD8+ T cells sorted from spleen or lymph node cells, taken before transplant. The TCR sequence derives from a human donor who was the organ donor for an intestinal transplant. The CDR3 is CASSPQGSGANVLTF. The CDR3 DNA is TGTGCCAGCAGCCCTCAGGGCTCTGGGGCCAACGTCCTGACTTTC.